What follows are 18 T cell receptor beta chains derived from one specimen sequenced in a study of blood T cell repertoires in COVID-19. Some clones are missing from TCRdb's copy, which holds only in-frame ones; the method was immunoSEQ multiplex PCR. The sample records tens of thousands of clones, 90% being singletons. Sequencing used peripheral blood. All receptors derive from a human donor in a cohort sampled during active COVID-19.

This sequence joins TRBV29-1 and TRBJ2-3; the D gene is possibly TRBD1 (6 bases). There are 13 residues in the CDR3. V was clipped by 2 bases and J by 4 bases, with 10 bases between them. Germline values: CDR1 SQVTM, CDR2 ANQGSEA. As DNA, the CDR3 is TGCAGCGTTGAATTGGGGGCCTCAGATACGCAGTATTTT. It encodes CSVELGASDTQYF.

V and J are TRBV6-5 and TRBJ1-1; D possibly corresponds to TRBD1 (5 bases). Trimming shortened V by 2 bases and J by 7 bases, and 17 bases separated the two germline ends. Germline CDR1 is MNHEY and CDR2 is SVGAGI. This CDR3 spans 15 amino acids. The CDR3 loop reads CASSYGPGPTREAFF. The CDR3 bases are TGTGCCAGCAGTTACGGGCCAGGGCCAACTCGTGAAGCTTTCTTT.

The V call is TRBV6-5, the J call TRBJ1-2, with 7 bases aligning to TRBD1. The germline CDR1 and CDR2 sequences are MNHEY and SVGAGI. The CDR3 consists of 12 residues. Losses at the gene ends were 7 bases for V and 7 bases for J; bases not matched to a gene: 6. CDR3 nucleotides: TGTGCCAGCAACGAGGGGGCTGCTGGCTACACCTTC. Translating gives CASNEGAAGYTF.

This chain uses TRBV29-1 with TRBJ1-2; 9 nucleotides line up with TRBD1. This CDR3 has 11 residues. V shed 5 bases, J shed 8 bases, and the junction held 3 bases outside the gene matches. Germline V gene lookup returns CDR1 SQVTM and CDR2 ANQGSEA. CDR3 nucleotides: TGCAGCGTTTGGACAGGGGAAGGCTACACCTTC. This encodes CSVWTGEGYTF.

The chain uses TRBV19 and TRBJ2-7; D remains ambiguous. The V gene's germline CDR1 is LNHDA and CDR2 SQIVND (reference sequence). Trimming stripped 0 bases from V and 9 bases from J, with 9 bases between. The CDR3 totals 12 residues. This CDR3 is CASSIEFGWQYF. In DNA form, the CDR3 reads TGTGCCAGTAGTATAGAATTCGGTTGGCAGTACTTC.

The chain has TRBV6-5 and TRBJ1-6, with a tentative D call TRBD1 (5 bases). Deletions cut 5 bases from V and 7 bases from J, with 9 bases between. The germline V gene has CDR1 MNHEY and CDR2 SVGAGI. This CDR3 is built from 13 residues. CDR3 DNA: TGTGCCAGCAGTCTGGACACAAATTCACCCCTCCACTTT. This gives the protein CASSLDTNSPLHF.

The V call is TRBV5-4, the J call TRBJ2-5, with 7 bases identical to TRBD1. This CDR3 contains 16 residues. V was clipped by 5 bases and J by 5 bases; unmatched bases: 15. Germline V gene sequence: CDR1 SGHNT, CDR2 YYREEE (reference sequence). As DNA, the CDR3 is TGTGCCAGCAGGCAATCGTTACAGGGGATCTTTGAGACCCAGTACTTC. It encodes CASRQSLQGIFETQYF. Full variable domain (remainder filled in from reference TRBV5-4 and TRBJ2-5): ETGVTQSPTHLIKTRGQQVTLRCSSQSGHNTVSWYQQALGQGPQFIFQYYREEENGRGNFPPRFSGLQFPNYSSELNVNALELDDSALYLCASRQSLQGIFETQYFGPGTRLLVL.

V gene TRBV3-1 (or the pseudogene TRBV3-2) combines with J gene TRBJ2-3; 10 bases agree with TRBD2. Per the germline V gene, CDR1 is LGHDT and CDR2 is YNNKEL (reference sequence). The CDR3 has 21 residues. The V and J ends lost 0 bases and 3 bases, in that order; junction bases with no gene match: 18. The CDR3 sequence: CASSQEAGLAGDEAQTDTQYF. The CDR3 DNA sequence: TGTGCCAGCAGCCAAGAGGCCGGGCTAGCGGGGGATGAGGCACAAACAGATACGCAGTATTTT.

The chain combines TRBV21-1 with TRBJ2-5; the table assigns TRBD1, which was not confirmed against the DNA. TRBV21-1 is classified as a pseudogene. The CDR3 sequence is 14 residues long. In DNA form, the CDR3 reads TGTGCCAGCACCTCTTGGACAGAGGTGGAGACCCAGTACTTC. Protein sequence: CASTSWTEVETQYF.

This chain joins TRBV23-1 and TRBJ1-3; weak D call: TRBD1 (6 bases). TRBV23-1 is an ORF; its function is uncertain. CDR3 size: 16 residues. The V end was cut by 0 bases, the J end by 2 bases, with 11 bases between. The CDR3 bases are TGCGCCAGCAGTCAATCTAACAGGGAGACTGGAAACACCATATATTTT. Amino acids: CASSQSNRETGNTIYF.

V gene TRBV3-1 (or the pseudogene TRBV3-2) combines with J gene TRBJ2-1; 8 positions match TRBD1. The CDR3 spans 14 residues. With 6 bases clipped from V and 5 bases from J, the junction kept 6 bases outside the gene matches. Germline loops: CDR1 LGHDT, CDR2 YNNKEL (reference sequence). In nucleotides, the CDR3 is TGTGCCAGCAGGGATCAGGGGGCTCACAATGAGCAGTTCTTC. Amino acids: CASRDQGAHNEQFF.

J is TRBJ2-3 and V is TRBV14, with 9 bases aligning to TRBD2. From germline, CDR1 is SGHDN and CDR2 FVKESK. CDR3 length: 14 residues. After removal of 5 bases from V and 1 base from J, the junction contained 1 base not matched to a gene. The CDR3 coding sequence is TGTGCCAGCAGCTGGACTAGCGGCACAGATACGCAGTATTTT. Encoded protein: CASSWTSGTDTQYF. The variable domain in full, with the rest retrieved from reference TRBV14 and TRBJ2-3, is EAGVTQFPSHSVIEKGQTVTLRCDPISGHDNLYWYRRVMGKEIKFLLHFVKESKQDESGMPNNRFLAERTGGTYSTLKVQPAELEDSGVYFCASSWTSGTDTQYFGPGTRLTVL.

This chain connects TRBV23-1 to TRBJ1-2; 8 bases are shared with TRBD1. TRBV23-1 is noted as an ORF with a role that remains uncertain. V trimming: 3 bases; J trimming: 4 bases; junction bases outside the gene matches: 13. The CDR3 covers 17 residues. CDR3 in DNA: TGCGCCAGCAGTCAGCAGGGACAGGACCCGATCTCCTATGGCTACACCTTC. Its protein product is CASSQQGQDPISYGYTF.

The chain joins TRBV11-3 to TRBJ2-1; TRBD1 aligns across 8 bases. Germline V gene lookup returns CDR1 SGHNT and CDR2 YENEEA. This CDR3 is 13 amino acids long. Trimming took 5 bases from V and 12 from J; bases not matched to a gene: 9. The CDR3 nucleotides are TGTGCCAGCAGCGCGGATCCGGGACAGGCGCAGTTCTTC. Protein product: CASSADPGQAQFF.

As DNA, the CDR3 is TGCAGTGCTAGTCCGGGACACGGAGCTTTCTTT. This encodes CSASPGHGAFF. The genes are TRBV20-1 and TRBJ1-1; maybe TRBD1 (6 bases). Germline values: CDR1 DFQATT, CDR2 SNEGSKA (reference sequence). This CDR3 is 11 amino acids long. Trimming stripped 3 bases from V and 10 bases from J, with 12 bases between.

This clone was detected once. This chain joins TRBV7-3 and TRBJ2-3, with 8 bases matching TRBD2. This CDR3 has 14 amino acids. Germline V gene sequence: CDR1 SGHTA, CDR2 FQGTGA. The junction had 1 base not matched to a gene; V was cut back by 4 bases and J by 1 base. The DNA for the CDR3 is TGTGCCAGCAGCTCGCGGGGGGGCACAGATACGCAGTATTTT. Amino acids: CASSSRGGTDTQYF.

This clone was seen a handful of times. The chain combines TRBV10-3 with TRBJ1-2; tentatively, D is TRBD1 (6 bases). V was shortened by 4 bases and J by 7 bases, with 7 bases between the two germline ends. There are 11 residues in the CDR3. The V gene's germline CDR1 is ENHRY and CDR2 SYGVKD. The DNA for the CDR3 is TGTGCCATCAGTGGAGGGGGTGGCTACACCTTC. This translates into CAISGGGGYTF.

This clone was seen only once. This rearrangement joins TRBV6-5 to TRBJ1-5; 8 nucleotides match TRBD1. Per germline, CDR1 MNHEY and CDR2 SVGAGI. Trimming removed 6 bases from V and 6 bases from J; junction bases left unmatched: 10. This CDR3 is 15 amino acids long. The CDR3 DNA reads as TGTGCCAGCAGGGATAGACAGGGGTTGGGTCAGCCCCAGCATTTT. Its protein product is CASRDRQGLGQPQHF.